This TCR beta chain was captured by sequencing in a study of shared clonotypes between healthy human individuals (dated by TCRdb to 2020 to 2021). Regarding the complete study: Three men and two women, aged 18 to 49 years, made up the cohort. For each donor, three plates each were used for CD4 naive and CD4 memory, two plates were used for CD8 naive, and one plate was used for CD8 memory. Blood TCR repertoires of five healthy adults were deeply sequenced to estimate repertoire size and the extent of clonotype sharing between individuals. Different laboratories and diverse techniques were used to prepare libraries and sequence TCR repertoires, to increase sequencing depth and limit assay-specific biases. Each donor's leukapheresis produced roughly between about 0.9 and 9.5 billion PBMCs.

In the case of this clone: The antigen it binds to is not known. The record has no base qualities; no much larger clone is one base away.

CD8 naive samples were CD45RO-negative cells positively selected for CCR7, giving a CD45RA+CCR7+ population that excluded TemRA cells. The donors were healthy, HIV-negative adults who had no recently reported acute infections or vaccinations. All donors were Caucasian adults living in Nashville, Tennessee, USA. After blood collection by leukapheresis, PBMCs were isolated using Ficoll-Histopaque density gradient centrifugation and then cryopreserved in the vapor phase of liquid nitrogen. Analytical flow cytometry was used to check the purity and quantity of each magnetically sorted T cell population. From each sorted fraction, genomic DNA was isolated and quantified by UV absorbance on a Nanodrop 2000c. Per the germline V gene, SGHTA is the CDR1 and FQGNSA is the CDR2. V is pruned by 4 bases and J by 6 bases, leaving 6 bases of the junction without a gene match. The CDR3 goes from the cysteine to the phenylalanine over 15 residues. Only CDR3 DNA is held: 45 bases, read in frame from base 1.

Paper-wide results and their limitations: Higher generation probabilities were observed for clonotypes shared by all four sorted-subset donors than for non-shared clonotypes. Incomplete sequencing was indicated by rarefaction of sorted-subset datasets, despite the large sequencing depth. Pairwise subsampling indicated that sequencing depth was expected to affect the degree of clonotype sharing among donors. Because the study included only a small number of donors, the genetic and exposure-history diversity represented was limited. Only blood was sampled, and tissue TCR repertoires likely differ from those in blood. Naive subsets generally had larger estimated clonotype richness than memory subsets did. When several donors were compared, the shared fraction of clonotypes was around 5% for naive CD4, 3% to 4% for naive CD8, roughly 2.5% for memory CD4, and roughly 0.4% for memory CD8.

TCR CDR3 regions were amplified from genomic DNA by multiplex PCR using the deep immunoSEQ assay. For each cell subset, the extracted genomic DNA was distributed evenly across all wells of several immunoSEQ 96-well plates, and each plate served as one replicate. For sorted subsets, each replicate PCR was loaded with 200 ng genomic DNA, equivalent to about 33,000 T cell genomes. Purified libraries were quantified with a Qubit 3.0 fluorometer, sized on a Bioanalyzer 2100, and re-quantified with the KAPA Library Quantification kit. Every immunoSEQ 96-well plate was sequenced on a dedicated single-read 150-cycle Illumina NextSeq 550 flow cell. Regarding the original processing steps: Because the immunoSEQ output held only junctional sequences and lacked quality scores, the filtering could not match the filtering applied to full-length reads. To assign V/J genes and CDR3, sequences were annotated against IMGT germline references using PyIR, a Python wrapper for IgBLAST v1.9. Reads with weak V/J assignments (E-value above 1e-6), missing CDR3, stop codons, out-of-frame junctions, or ambiguous translated residues were removed. V3J clonotypes were defined as sequences sharing an identical inferred V gene, J gene, and CDR3 amino acid sequence. To compute the percentage overlap between repertoires, the number of shared unique clonotypes was divided by the size of the smaller repertoire. Richness of each repertoire was evaluated using RTK rarefaction, the Chao1 estimator, and Recon v2.1 estimates of unobserved clonotypes. For all TCRbeta clonotypes obtained by the gDNA method from a few donors, generation probabilities were computed with OLGA. Not all clones reach the TCRdb copy of this immuneACCESS table, which keeps in-frame sequences only. Checked studies attribute under half of the gap to unresolved V genes and leave the rest unexplained. V and J calls and clone size are given by that table; D and trimming were obtained from the DNA. This sample has around 2,000,000 clones in its table, and approximately 94% of those were observed once. More than 0.9% of the sample rests with the top ten.

Material: naive CD8+ T cells sorted from blood. Sample cell subset or site, as interpreted from the label and publication: CD45RA+CCR7+. The chain is made from TRBV7-2 and TRBJ2-7, with 13 junctional bases fitting TRBD2. This TCR came from a man aged 18 to 35 in good health. The DNA sequence follows: TGTGCCAGCAGCTCCCGGACTAGCGGGGGCGGCGAGCAGTACTTC. This sequence encodes CASSSRTSGGGEQYF.